A selection of T cell receptor beta chains follows, all from one sample in a study of blood T cell repertoires in COVID-19. TCRdb's copy holds only in-frame clones and misses some; the assay was immunoSEQ multiplex PCR. The repertoire holds under 350,000 clones, with roughly 86% as singletons. Material for sequencing was PBMCs or T cells enriched from blood (not recorded which). All receptors come from a woman aged 60-75 years who had recovered from COVID-19. Both conserved end residues are part of each CDR3. Each record gives: J gene, V gene, D gene, clone size, CDR3 DNA, CDR3 protein. A D gene is named only where the DNA matches it firmly. Clone size is stated in some rows and not others, as once, few, many or a class when expanded.

>TRBJ2-1|TRBV27|NA|NA
TGTGCCAGCAGTTCCGCGGAGGAGGCCAGCTCCTACAATGAGCAGTTCTTC
CASSSAEEASSYNEQFF
>TRBJ2-3|TRBV13|NA|few
TGTGCCAGCAGCATCCCCCAGAAGGGCGGAGGAGATACGCAGTATTTT
CASSIPQKGGGDTQYF
>TRBJ1-1|TRBV30|NA|NA
TGTGCCTGGAGTGTCGGGAATCTGGCTGAAGCTTTCTTT
CAWSVGNLAEAFF
>TRBJ1-1|TRBV14|NA|NA
TGTGCCAGCAGCCTCTCCGGGAACACTGAAGCTTTCTTT
CASSLSGNTEAFF
>TRBJ1-2|TRBV6-5|TRBD1|NA
TGTGCCAGCAGTTACGGCAGGGGGAAAGGTTACACCTTC
CASSYGRGKGYTF
>TRBJ2-1|TRBV6-1|NA|NA
TGTGCCAGCAGTGAGTCGTTAGCGCAATACAATGAGCAGTTCTTC
CASSESLAQYNEQFF
>TRBJ2-7|TRBV19|NA|once
TGTGCCAGTAGTGCGGTCGATCACTCAATTTACGAGCAGTACTTC
CASSAVDHSIYEQYF
>TRBJ2-7|TRBV28|NA|NA
TGTGCCAGCACTATTCCCTCCACTTACGAGCAGTACTTC
CASTIPSTYEQYF
>TRBJ2-1|TRBV7-3|TRBD2|NA
TGTGCCAGCAGCTTAGGGGGACTAGCGGGCACCAATGAGCAGTTCTTC
CASSLGGLAGTNEQFF
>TRBJ2-1|TRBV7-2|TRBD2|NA
TGTGCCAGCAGCCCCTCGAGGACTAGCGGGCGGGTTGAGCAGTTCTTC
CASSPSRTSGRVEQFF
>TRBJ1-2|TRBV29-1|TRBD1|NA
TGCAGCGTTGAACAGGGACAGGGGAGAAATGGCTACACCTTC
CSVEQGQGRNGYTF
>TRBJ1-1|TRBV7-2|NA|NA
TGTGCCAGCAGCCGGGACAAGATGAACACTGAAGCTTTCTTT
CASSRDKMNTEAFF
>TRBJ2-5|TRBV2|NA|NA
TGTGCCGGGGGACTTACCCAAGAGACCCAGTACTTC
CAGGLTQETQYF
>TRBJ1-1|TRBV7-8|NA|NA
TGTGCCAGCAGCTTAGGAAGCGGGGACACTGAAGCTTTCTTT
CASSLGSGDTEAFF
>TRBJ1-2|TRBV30|NA|NA
TGTGCCGGGCCCTCCGGGAGAAACTATGGCTACACCTTC
CAGPSGRNYGYTF
>TRBJ2-7|TRBV15|TRBD2|NA
TGTGCCACCAGCAGAGTGTCTAGCGGGGGGTCAGAGCAGTACTTC
CATSRVSSGGSEQYF
>TRBJ2-2|TRBV24-1|TRBD1|NA
TGTGCCACCAGTGATTTGAGGAGGGACAGGGGCCAGAACACCGGGGAGCTGTTTTTT
CATSDLRRDRGQNTGELFF
>TRBJ2-3|TRBV9|NA|NA
TGTGCCAGCAGCGCCGCCATACGGGGGACAGATACGCAGTATTTT
CASSAAIRGTDTQYF
>TRBJ2-1|TRBV6-5|NA|once
TGTGCCAGCAGTTACTATAAGGGTGAGGGCAATGAGCAGTTCTTC
CASSYYKGEGNEQFF
>TRBJ1-6|TRBV2|TRBD1|NA
TGTGCCAGCAGTGTGGACAGGGGCTATAATTCACCCCTCCACTTT
CASSVDRGYNSPLHF
>TRBJ2-4|TRBV7-8|TRBD2|NA
TGTGCCAGCAGCGAACTTACTAGCGGGAGTCGGGACATTCAGTACTTC
CASSELTSGSRDIQYF
>TRBJ1-2|TRBV28|TRBD1|NA
TGTGCCAGCAGTTTGAGGGGGCGGAACTATGGCTACACCTTC
CASSLRGRNYGYTF
>TRBJ1-5|TRBV28|NA|NA
TGTGCCAGCAAGCCGTACCGAGATCAGCCCCAGCATTTT
CASKPYRDQPQHF
>TRBJ1-6|TRBV11-2|NA|NA
TGTGCCAGCAGCTTAGATCGAAGGAAAGGGGATTCACCCCTCCACTTT
CASSLDRRKGDSPLHF
>TRBJ2-1|TRBV30|NA|NA
TGTGCCTGGACAATCAATTCCTACAATGAGCAGTTCTTC
CAWTINSYNEQFF
>TRBJ1-4|TRBV5-1|TRBD1|once
TGCGCCAGCAGCTATGGACAGGGTAAAGAAAAACTGTTTTTT
CASSYGQGKEKLFF
>TRBJ1-4|TRBV2|NA|NA
TGTGCCACCACGGTGACTAGAGATGAAAAACTGTTTTTT
CATTVTRDEKLFF
>TRBJ2-7|TRBV4-2|TRBD1|NA
TGTGCCAGCAGCCAACTCGGGACAGAATACGAGCAGTACTTC
CASSQLGTEYEQYF
>TRBJ1-5|TRBV2|NA|NA
TGTGCCAGCAGGCTGGGGGGACAGCCCCAGCATTTT
CASRLGGQPQHF
>TRBJ1-1|TRBV6-6|TRBD1|NA
TGTGCCAGCAGGACCGGACAGGGGACTATGAACACTGAAGCTTTCTTT
CASRTGQGTMNTEAFF
>TRBJ2-1|TRBV7-2|TRBD2|NA
TGTGCCAGCAGCTTAGTTAGCGGGGGGGCTGTTGAGCAGTTCTTC
CASSLVSGGAVEQFF
>TRBJ2-1|TRBV5-4|TRBD2|NA
TGTGCCAGCAGCTTGGAAGCGGGGAGGTCCTACAATGAGCAGTTCTTC
CASSLEAGRSYNEQFF
>TRBJ2-7|TRBV6-5|TRBD2|NA
TGTGCCAGCAGTTGGGAGGGGATGGGGGGTCGCGAGCAGTACTTC
CASSWEGMGGREQYF